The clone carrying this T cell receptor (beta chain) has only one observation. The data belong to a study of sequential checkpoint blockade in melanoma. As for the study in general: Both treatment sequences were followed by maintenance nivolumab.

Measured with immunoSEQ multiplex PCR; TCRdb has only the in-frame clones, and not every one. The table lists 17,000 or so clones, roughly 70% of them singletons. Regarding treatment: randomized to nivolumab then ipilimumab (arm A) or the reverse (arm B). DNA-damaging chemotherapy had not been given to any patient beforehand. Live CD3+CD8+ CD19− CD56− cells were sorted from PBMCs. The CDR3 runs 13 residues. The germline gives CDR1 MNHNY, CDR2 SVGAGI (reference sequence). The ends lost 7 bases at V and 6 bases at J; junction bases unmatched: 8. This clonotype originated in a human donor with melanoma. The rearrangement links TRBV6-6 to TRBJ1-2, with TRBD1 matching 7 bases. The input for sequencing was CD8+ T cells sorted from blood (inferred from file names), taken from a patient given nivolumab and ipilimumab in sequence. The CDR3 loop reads CASTVDRANGYTF. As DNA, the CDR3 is TGTGCCAGCACGGTAGACAGGGCAAATGGCTACACCTTC.